This is a list of T cell receptor beta chains from one sample in a study of T cell changes during pregnancy in multiple sclerosis. Assay used: immunoSEQ multiplex PCR; TCRdb lists only in-frame clones, some missing. The repertoire has some 50,000 clones, more than 85% of them found once; the top ten carry 0.75% to 1%. Specimen: peripheral blood, collected after pregnancy. The receptors here all came from a female donor with multiple sclerosis, enrolled in a pregnancy study. The CDR3 runs from the conserved cysteine through the conserved F or W. Each record gives: V gene, J gene, clone size, D gene, CDR3 protein, CDR3 DNA. The D gene is left open where the match is weak. Clone size appears in some rows only: once, few, many, or a class for an expanded clone.

>TRBV5-6|TRBJ1-4|-|TRBD1
CASSEPGQGNEKLFF
TGTGCCAGCAGCGAGCCGGGACAGGGGAATGAAAAACTGTTTTTT
>TRBV7-3|TRBJ2-7|once|-
CASQHRDTLSYEQYF
TGTGCCAGCCAACATCGGGACACCCTCTCCTACGAGCAGTACTTC
>TRBV9|TRBJ1-4|-|-
CASSVTGGAFNEKLFF
TGTGCCAGCAGCGTCACTGGGGGGGCCTTTAATGAAAAACTGTTTTTT
>TRBV2|TRBJ2-3|-|TRBD2
CSWTSGGTDTQYF
TGTTCCTGGACTAGCGGGGGCACAGATACGCAGTATTTT
>TRBV6-5|TRBJ2-2|once|TRBD1
CASSPQGVGELFF
TGTGCCAGCAGCCCCCAGGGGGTAGGGGAGCTGTTTTTT
>TRBV9|TRBJ2-5|-|TRBD2
CASSSLAGGETQYF
TGTGCCAGCAGCTCTCTAGCGGGAGGAGAGACCCAGTACTTC
>TRBV6-5|TRBJ1-3|-|-
CASRPTGTDTIYF
TGTGCCAGCAGGCCTACAGGGACGGACACCATATATTTT
>TRBV6-5|TRBJ2-2|-|-
CATSLRGPNTGELFF
TGTGCCACTTCACTAAGGGGTCCGAACACCGGGGAGCTGTTTTTT
>TRBV6-5|TRBJ1-6|few|TRBD1
CASSNRGAGSPLHF
TGTGCCAGCAGCAACAGGGGAGCAGGTTCACCCCTCCACTTT
>TRBV7-2|TRBJ1-2|-|-
CASSSQQGNYGYTF
TGTGCCAGCAGCTCACAGCAGGGGAACTATGGCTACACCTTC
>TRBV30|TRBJ2-2|-|-
CAWRAGPGELFF
TGTGCCTGGAGAGCAGGCCCCGGGGAGCTGTTTTTT
>TRBV10-3|TRBJ2-7|-|-
CAISESLGQLVGGGYYEQYF
TGTGCCATCAGTGAGTCGCTCGGACAACTCGTAGGCGGCGGATACTACGAGCAGTACTTC
>TRBV29-1|TRBJ1-3|-|-
CSGGGAGNTIYF
TGCAGCGGGGGGGGAGCTGGAAACACCATATATTTT
>TRBV5-1|TRBJ2-5|-|TRBD2
CASEPLAGGPSETQYF
TGCGCCAGCGAGCCCTTGGCGGGGGGGCCCTCTGAGACCCAGTACTTC
>TRBV7-3|TRBJ2-3|-|-
CASSRRGSTDTQYF
TGTGCCAGCAGCCGACGGGGGAGCACAGATACGCAGTATTTT
>TRBV9|TRBJ1-1|-|TRBD1
CASSVSGQGTEAFF
TGTGCCAGCAGCGTCTCGGGACAGGGCACTGAAGCTTTCTTT
>TRBV11-2|TRBJ2-2|-|TRBD1
CASSGPGQRNTGELFF
TGTGCCAGCAGCGGACCGGGACAGAGGAACACCGGGGAGCTGTTTTTT
>TRBV7-3|TRBJ1-6|-|-
CASSATVLSPLHF
TGTGCCAGCAGCGCGACAGTGCTGTCACCCCTCCACTTT
>TRBV7-6|TRBJ1-4|-|-
CASSLFAGTNEKLFF
TGTGCCAGCAGCTTATTTGCAGGGACTAATGAAAAACTGTTTTTT